This entry concerns a single T cell receptor (beta chain). The antigen is undetermined. The sample originates from a study of cytomegalovirus exposure and HLA in healthy donors. Using immunoSEQ multiplex PCR, the repertoire was profiled, and TCRdb retains in-frame clones only, with some absent. The table includes 68,000 or so clones, roughly nine tenths detected once. Per the germline V gene, CDR1 is SGHRS and CDR2 is YFSETQ. The CDR3 is made up of 15 amino acids. The V segment lost 7 bases and the J segment 2 bases; nucleotides outside the gene matches: 7. Study conclusions and caveats: Generally TCR sequences proved uncommon, though certain public TCRs appeared in numerous donors. In vitro testing confirmed three CMV-associated chains as specific for CMV antigens. Subsequent analysis revealed that first-cohort TCR clusters tended to co-occur in the roughly 120 validation repertoires. The study designated fewer than 200 TCR beta chains cytomegalovirus-associated.

The specimen was PBMCs. This clonotype originated in a woman under 30 in good health and CMV-seronegative. This chain uses TRBV5-1 with TRBJ2-1; 9 bases agree with TRBD2. The CDR3 DNA follows: TGCGCCAGCGCGGGGGCGGGAGGGACCTACAATGAGCAGTTCTTC. It encodes CASAGAGGTYNEQFF.